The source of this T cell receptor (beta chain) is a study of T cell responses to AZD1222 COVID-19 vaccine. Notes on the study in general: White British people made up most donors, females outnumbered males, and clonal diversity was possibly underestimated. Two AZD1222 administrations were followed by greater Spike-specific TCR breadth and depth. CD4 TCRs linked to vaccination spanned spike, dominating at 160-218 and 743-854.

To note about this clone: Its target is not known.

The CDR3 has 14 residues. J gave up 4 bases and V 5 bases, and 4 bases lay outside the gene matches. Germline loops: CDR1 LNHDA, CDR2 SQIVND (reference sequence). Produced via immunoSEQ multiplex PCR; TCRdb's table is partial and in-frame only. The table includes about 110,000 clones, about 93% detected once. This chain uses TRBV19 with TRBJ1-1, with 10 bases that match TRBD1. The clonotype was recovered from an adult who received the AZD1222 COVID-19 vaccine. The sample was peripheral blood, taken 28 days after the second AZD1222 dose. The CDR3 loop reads CASSDRGLGTEAFF. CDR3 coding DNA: TGTGCCAGTAGTGACAGGGGGCTGGGCACTGAAGCTTTCTTT.